The next 3 T cell receptor beta chains were all read from a single sample in a study of cytomegalovirus exposure and HLA in healthy donors (TCRdb year 2017). The library relied on the immunoSEQ multiplex PCR assay. The multiplex PCR relied on a mix of 60 forward primers for TCR Vbeta segments and 13 reverse primers for TCR Jbeta segments. What TCRdb holds here is the immuneACCESS table cut down to in-frame rearrangements. Part of the clones is not present; checked against another copy, under half of the missing clones reflect an unresolved V gene, and the others are unexplained. This sample is represented by 110,000 or so clones; 73% of them were singletons. The ten biggest clones cover roughly 8% of the sample. The specimen sequenced was PBMCs. These receptors all come from a man aged 40-49 years in good health and CMV-seronegative.

This clone appeared a few times. This chain joins TRBV7-2 and TRBJ2-1, with 7 positions matching TRBD2. Germline V lookup: CDR1 SGHTA, CDR2 FQGNSA. CDR3 size: 15 residues. V gave up 5 bases and J gave up 1 base; unmatched junction bases: 5. Written as DNA, the CDR3 is TGTGCCAGCAGCCCGCTAGCGGTTTCCTACAATGAGCAGTTCTTC. This encodes CASSPLAVSYNEQFF. Based on the CDR3 plus reference TRBV7-2 and TRBJ2-1, the full variable domain is GAGVSQSPSNKVTEKGKDVELRCDPISGHTALYWYRQSLGQGLEFLIYFQGNSAPDKSGLPSDRFSAERTGGSVSTLTIQRTQQEDSAVYLCASSPLAVSYNEQFFGPGTRLTVL.

The rearrangement joins TRBV15 to TRBJ2-5, with no clear D. The CDR3 is made up of 16 amino acids. Trimming took off 0 bases at V and 4 bases at J, with 15 bases between the two ends. From germline, CDR1 is LNHNV and CDR2 YYDKDF (reference sequence). CDR3 residues: CATSRDEFVSGETQYF. The CDR3 bases are TGTGCCACCAGCAGAGATGAGTTTGTGAGTGGAGAGACCCAGTACTTC.

The sample holds a few counts of this clone. The chain employs TRBV28 and TRBJ1-2; D unclear. V dropped 2 bases and J dropped 0 bases, with 16 bases sitting between them. This CDR3 spans 17 amino acids. Germline V gene lookup returns CDR1 MDHEN and CDR2 SYDVKM. Here the CDR3 DNA reads TGTGCCAGCAGTTTAAGGAGTCACCTTCGGTCTAACTATGGCTACACCTTC. The encoded protein is CASSLRSHLRSNYGYTF.